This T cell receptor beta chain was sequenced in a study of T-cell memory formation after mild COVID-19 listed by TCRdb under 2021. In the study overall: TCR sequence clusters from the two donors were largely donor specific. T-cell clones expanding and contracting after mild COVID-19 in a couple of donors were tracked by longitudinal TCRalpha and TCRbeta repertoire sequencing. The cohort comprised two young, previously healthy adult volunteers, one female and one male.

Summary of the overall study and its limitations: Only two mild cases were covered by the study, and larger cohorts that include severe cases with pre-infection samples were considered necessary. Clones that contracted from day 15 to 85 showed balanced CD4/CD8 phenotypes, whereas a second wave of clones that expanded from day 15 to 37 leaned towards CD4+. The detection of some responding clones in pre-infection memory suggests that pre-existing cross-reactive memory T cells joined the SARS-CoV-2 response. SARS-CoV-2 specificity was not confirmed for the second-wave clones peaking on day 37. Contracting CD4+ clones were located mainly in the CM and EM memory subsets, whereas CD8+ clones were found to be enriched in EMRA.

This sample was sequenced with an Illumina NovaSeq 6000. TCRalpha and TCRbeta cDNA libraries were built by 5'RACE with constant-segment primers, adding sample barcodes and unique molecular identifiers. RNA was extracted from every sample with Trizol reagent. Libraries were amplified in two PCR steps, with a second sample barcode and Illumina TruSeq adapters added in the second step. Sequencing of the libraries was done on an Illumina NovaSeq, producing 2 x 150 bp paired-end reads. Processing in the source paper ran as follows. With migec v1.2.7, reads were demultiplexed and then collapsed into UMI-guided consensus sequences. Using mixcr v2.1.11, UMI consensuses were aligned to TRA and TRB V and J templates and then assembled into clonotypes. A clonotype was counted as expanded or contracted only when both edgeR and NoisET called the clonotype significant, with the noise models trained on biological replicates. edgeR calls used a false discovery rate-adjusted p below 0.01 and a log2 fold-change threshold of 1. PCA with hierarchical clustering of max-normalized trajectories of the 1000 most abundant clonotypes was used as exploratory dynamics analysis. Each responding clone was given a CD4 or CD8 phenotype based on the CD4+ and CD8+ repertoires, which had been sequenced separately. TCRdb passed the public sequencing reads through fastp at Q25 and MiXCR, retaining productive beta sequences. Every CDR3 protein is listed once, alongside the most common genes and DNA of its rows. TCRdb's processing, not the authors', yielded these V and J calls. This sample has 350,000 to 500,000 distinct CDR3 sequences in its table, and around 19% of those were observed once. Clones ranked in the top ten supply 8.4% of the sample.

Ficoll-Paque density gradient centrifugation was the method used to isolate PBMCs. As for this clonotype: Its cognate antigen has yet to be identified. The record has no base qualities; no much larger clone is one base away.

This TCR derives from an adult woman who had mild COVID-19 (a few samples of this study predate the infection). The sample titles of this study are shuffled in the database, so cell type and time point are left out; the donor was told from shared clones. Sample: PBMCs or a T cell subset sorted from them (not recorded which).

The nucleotide sequence is TGTGCCAGCAGGCCGGCTGGGGGAGCCATATATTTT. Its product reads: CASRPAGGAIYF. The V gene is TRBV6-2 or TRBV6-3 and the J gene is TRBJ1-3; 5 matching bases give a weak D call of TRBD1. The germline V gene specifies MNHEY as CDR1 and SVGEGT as CDR2. The junction shows trimming of 6 bases on V and 11 bases on J, plus 14 bases between the germline ends. Measured from the cysteine to the phenylalanine, the CDR3 is 12 residues long. Only the CDR3 DNA stays, 36 bases, in frame from base 1.